This T cell receptor beta chain originates from a study of cytomegalovirus exposure and HLA in healthy donors. Study-level results: Indistinguishability led to the exclusion of some V segments, TRBV6-2 and TRBV6-3 included. Later analysis identified a missense DCLRE1C variant that was linked to TCR beta V- and J-gene trimming. A few chains tied to CMV proved CMV antigen-specific in vitro.

As regards this clone: The antigen remains unidentified.

V shed 2 bases and J shed 4 bases, with 14 bases lying between them. Germline-derived CDR1 and CDR2 are LNHDA and SQIVND (reference sequence). This CDR3 spans 15 amino acids. Use of 60 Vbeta and 13 Jbeta primers characterized the PCR. TCRdb keeps only in-frame clones here, not all; method: immunoSEQ multiplex PCR. The profile shows 120,000 to 150,000 clones, roughly 80% of them singletons. The TCR sequence derives from a female donor in good health and CMV-seronegative. The specimen was PBMCs. J is TRBJ1-1 and V is TRBV19; the D gene is possibly TRBD1 (6 bases). In DNA form, the CDR3 reads TGTGCCAGTAGTATACCTCAGACAGGTCCCACTGAAGCTTTCTTT. Protein: CASSIPQTGPTEAFF.